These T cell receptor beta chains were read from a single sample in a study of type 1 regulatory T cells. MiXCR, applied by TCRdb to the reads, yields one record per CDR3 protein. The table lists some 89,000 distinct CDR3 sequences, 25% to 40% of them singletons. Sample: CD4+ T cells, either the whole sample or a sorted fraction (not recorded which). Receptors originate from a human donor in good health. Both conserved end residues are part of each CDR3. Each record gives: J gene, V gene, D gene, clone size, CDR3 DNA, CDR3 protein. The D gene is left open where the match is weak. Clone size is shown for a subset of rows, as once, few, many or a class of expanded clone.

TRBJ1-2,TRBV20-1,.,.,TGCAGTGCTAGGGGGCTCACTAACTATGGCTACACCTTC,CSARGLTNYGYTF
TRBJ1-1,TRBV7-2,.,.,TGTGCCAGCAGCTTAATTTCGTCCACTGAAGCTTTCTTT,CASSLISSTEAFF
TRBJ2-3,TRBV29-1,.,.,TGCAGCGTTTATAACGGGAGAAACACAGATACGCAGTATTTT,CSVYNGRNTDTQYF
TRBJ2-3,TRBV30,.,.,TGTGCCTGGAGTGTTGGGTCCCGCACAGATACGCAGTATTTT,CAWSVGSRTDTQYF
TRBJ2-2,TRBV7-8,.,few,TGTGCCAGCAGCCCTTCTTTGGCCGGGGAGCTGTTTTTT,CASSPSLAGELFF
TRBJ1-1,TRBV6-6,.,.,TGTGCCAGCAGGGGGGACACTGAAGCTTTCTTT,CASRGDTEAFF
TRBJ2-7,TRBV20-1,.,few,TGCAGTGTGACCGGGACTTCTTACGAGCAGTACTTC,CSVTGTSYEQYF
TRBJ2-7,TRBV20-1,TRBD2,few,TGCAGTGCCAGACTAGCGGGAGGACTGAGCTCCTACGAGCAGTACTTC,CSARLAGGLSSYEQYF
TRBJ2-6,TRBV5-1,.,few,TGCGCCAGCAGCTTGGAAGGGACTGGGGCCAACGTCCTGACTTTC,CASSLEGTGANVLTF
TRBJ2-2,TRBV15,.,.,TGTGCCACCAGCAGAGATTATAGTAGCTTTAAAGCGAACACCGGGGAGCTGTTTTTT,CATSRDYSSFKANTGELFF
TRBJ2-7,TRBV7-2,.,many,TGTGCCAGCAGCTCGGGACGTCTCGCCTACGAGCAGTACTTC,CASSSGRLAYEQYF
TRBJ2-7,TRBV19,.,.,TGTGCCAGTAGTATGGGCCACCAGCACTACGAGCAGTACTTC,CASSMGHQHYEQYF
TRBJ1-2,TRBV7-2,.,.,TGTGCCAGCAGCTTATACGGGCCCACGGATGGCTACACCTTC,CASSLYGPTDGYTF
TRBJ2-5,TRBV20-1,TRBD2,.,TGCAGTGCTACCATATTCGGACTAGCGGGAGTTCAGACCCAGTACTTC,CSATIFGLAGVQTQYF
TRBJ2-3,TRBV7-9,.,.,TGTGCCAGCAGTCCAGGCCAGGGCCATACGCAGTATTTT,CASSPGQGHTQYF
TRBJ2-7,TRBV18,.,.,TGTGCCAGCTCACCCTACTCAGGGGGAGGGTACGCGCAGTACTTC,CASSPYSGGGYAQYF
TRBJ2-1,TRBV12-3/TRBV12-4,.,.,TGTGCCAGCAGTTTTCTGGAAAGATACAATGAGCAGTTCTTC,CASSFLERYNEQFF
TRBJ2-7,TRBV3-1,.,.,TGTGCCAGCAGCCAGAAACTAGGCCACGAGCAGTACTTC,CASSQKLGHEQYF
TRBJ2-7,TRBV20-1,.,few,TGCAGTGCTAGAGAACTCCCCCCACAGGGCTACGAGCAGTACTTC,CSARELPPQGYEQYF
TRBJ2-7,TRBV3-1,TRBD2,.,TGTGCCAGCAGCCAAGACCTCCTGGGCGGGAGCTGGGTCAGCGAGCAGTACTTC,CASSQDLLGGSWVSEQYF
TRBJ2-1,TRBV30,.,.,TGTGCCTGCCAGGTCAGCTCCTACAATGAGCAGTTCTTC,CACQVSSYNEQFF
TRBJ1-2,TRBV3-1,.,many,TGTGCCAGCAGCCAAGAAACGCGCGGCGGCTACACCTTC,CASSQETRGGYTF
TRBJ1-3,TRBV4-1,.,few,TGCGCCAGCAGCCCCCTCTGGGGGCGAGGAAACACCATATATTTT,CASSPLWGRGNTIYF
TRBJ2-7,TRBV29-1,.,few,TGCAGCGCTGGGGATGGCGAGCAGTACTTC,CSAGDGEQYF
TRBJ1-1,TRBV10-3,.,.,TGTGCCATCATAGGCTCCCCAGGGACTGAAGCTTTCTTT,CAIIGSPGTEAFF
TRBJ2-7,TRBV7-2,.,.,TGTGCCAGCAGTCACCCCAGGGGTTCCTACGAGCAGTACTTC,CASSHPRGSYEQYF
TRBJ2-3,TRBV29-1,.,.,TGCAGCGTTGCCTCGGGCACAGATACGCAGTATTTT,CSVASGTDTQYF
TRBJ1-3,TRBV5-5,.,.,TGTGCCAGCAGCTTGGGGGCTGAGGGTTACGCTGGAAACACCATATATTTT,CASSLGAEGYAGNTIYF
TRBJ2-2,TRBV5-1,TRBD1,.,TGCGCCAGCAGCTTCAAGGCAGGGGGCACCGGGGAGCTGTTTTTT,CASSFKAGGTGELFF
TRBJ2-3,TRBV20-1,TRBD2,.,TGCAGTGCTAGAGCGACTGGGACTAGCGGGAGTCCCTTTTTAATCGATACGCAGTATTTT,CSARATGTSGSPFLIDTQYF
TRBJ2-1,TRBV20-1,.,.,TGCAGTGCTAGAGATTCGCGGGGGCCCAATGAGCAGTTCTTC,CSARDSRGPNEQFF
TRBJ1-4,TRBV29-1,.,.,TGCAGCGTGGGGACGGGTGAAAAACTGTTTTTT,CSVGTGEKLFF
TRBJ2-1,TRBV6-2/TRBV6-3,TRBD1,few,TGTGCCAGCAGTTACGCCGGGACAGGGTGGTACAATGAGCAGTTCTTC,CASSYAGTGWYNEQFF
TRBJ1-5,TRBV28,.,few,TGTGCCAGCAGTTCATTGACAGGCCGCAATCAGCCCCAGCATTTT,CASSSLTGRNQPQHF
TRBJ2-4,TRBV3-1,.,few,TGTGCCAGCAGCGAGGGTCCCGGCAAAAACATTCAGTACTTC,CASSEGPGKNIQYF
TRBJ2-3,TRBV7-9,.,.,TGTGCCAGCAGCTCCGTTGCCCAGCCAGGGCGTACGCAGTATTTT,CASSSVAQPGRTQYF
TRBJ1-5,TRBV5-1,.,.,TGCGCCAGCAGCTCCGGACACGGGGATCAGCCCCAGCATTTT,CASSSGHGDQPQHF
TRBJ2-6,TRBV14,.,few,TGTGCCAGCAGCCAAGGGGGTGGGGCCAACGTCCTGACTTTC,CASSQGGGANVLTF
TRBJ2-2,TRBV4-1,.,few,TGCGCCAGCAGCCAAGTGGCCCCGACTAGTGGGGGCACCGGGGAGCTGTTTTTT,CASSQVAPTSGGTGELFF
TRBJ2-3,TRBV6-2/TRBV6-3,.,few,TGTGCCAGCAGGGGACTGAACACAGATACGCAGTATTTT,CASRGLNTDTQYF
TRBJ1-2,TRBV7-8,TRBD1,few,TGTGCCAGCAGCTTAGGACAGGGGGCCGTCTATGGCTACACCTTC,CASSLGQGAVYGYTF
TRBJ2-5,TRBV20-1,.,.,TGCAGTGCTAGAGCGGAAGGAGAGACCCAGTACTTC,CSARAEGETQYF
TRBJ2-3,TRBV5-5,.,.,TGTGCCAGCAGCGTTTACAGCAGCACAGATACGCAGTATTTT,CASSVYSSTDTQYF
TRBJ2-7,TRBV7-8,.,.,TGTGCCAGCAACTTAGGACGGTCAGGCTACGAGCAGTACTTC,CASNLGRSGYEQYF
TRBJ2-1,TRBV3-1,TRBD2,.,TGTGCCAGCAGCCAACCGGACGGGACTAGCGGTGAGTTTGATGAGCAGTTCTTC,CASSQPDGTSGEFDEQFF
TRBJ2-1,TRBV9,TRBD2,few,TGTGCCAGCAGCGTAGCACTAGCGGGAGTTCTCTACAATGAGCAGTTCTTC,CASSVALAGVLYNEQFF